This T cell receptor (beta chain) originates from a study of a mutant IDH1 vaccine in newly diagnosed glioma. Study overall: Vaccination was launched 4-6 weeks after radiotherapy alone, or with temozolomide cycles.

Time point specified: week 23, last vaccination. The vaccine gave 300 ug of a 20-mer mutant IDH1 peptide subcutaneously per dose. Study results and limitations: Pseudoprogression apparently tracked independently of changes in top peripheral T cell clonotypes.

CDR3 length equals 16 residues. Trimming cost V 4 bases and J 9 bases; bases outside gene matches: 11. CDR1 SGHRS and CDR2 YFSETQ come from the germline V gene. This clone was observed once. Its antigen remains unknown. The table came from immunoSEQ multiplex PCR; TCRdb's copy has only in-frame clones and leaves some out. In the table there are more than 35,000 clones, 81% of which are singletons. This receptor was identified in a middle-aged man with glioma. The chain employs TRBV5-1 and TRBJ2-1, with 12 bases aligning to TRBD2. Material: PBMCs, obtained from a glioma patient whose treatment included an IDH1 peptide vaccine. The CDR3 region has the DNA TGCGCCAGCAGCAGATTGCTAGCGGGGGGGCCGGTTGAGCAGTTCTTC. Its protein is CASSRLLAGGPVEQFF. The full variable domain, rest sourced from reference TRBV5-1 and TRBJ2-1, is KAGVTQTPRYLIKTRGQQVTLSCSPISGHRSVSWYQQTPGQGLQFLFEYFSETQRNKGNFPGRFSGRQFSNSRSEMNVSTLELGDSALYLCASSRLLAGGPVEQFFGPGTRLTVL.